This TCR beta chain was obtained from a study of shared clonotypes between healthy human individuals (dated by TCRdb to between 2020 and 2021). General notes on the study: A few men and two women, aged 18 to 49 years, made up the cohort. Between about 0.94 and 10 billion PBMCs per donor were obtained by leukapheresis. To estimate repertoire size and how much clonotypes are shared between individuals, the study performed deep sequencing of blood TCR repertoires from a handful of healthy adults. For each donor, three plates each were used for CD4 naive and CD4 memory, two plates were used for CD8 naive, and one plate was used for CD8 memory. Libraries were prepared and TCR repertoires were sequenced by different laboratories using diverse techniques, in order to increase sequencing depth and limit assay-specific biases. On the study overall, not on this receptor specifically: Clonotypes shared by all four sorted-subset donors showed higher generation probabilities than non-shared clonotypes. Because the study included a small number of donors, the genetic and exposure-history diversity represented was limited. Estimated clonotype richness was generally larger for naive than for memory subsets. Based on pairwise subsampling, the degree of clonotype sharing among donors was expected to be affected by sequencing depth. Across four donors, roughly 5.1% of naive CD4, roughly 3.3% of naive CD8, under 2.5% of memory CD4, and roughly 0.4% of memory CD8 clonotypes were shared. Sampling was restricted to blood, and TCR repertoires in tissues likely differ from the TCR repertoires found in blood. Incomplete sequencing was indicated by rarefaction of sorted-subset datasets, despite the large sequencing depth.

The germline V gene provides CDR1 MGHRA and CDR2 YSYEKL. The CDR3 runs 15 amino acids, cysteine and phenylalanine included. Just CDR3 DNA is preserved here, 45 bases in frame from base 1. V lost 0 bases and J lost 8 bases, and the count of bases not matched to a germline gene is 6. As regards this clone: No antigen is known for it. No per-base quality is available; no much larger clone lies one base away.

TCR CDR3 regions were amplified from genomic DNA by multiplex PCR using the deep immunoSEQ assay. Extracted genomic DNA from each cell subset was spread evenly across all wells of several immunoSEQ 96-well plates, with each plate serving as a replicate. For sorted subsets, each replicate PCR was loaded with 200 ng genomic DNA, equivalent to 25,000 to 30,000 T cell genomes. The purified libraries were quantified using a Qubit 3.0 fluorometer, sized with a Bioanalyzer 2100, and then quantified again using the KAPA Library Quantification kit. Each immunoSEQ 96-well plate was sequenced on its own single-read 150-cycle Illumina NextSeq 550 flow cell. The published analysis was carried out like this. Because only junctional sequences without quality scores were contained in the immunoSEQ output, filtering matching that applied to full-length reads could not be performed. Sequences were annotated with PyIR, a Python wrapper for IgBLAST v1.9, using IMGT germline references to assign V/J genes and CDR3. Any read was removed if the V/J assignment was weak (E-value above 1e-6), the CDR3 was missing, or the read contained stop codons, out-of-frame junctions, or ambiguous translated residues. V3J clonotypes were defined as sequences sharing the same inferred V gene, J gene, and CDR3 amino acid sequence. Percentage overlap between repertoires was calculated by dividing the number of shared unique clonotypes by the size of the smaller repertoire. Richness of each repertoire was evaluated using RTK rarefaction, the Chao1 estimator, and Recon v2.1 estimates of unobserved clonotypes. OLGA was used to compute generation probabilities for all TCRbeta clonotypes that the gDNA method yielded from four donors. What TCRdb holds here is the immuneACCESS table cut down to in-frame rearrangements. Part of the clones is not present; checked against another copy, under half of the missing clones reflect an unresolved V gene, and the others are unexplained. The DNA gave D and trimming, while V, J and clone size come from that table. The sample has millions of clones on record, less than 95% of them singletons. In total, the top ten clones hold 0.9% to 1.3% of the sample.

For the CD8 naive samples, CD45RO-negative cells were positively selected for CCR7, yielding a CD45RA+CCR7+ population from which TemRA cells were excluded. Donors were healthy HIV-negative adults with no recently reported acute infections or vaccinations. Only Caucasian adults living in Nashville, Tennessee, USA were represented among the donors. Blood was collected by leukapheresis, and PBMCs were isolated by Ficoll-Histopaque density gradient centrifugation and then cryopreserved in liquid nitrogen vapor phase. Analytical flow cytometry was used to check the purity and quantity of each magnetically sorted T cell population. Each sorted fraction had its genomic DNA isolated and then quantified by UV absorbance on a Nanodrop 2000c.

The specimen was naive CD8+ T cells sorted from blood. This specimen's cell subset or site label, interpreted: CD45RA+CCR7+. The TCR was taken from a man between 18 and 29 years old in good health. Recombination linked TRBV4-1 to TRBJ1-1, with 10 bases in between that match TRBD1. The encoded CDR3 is CASSQDRQGASEAFF. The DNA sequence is TGCGCCAGCAGCCAAGATCGACAGGGGGCTTCCGAAGCTTTCTTT.